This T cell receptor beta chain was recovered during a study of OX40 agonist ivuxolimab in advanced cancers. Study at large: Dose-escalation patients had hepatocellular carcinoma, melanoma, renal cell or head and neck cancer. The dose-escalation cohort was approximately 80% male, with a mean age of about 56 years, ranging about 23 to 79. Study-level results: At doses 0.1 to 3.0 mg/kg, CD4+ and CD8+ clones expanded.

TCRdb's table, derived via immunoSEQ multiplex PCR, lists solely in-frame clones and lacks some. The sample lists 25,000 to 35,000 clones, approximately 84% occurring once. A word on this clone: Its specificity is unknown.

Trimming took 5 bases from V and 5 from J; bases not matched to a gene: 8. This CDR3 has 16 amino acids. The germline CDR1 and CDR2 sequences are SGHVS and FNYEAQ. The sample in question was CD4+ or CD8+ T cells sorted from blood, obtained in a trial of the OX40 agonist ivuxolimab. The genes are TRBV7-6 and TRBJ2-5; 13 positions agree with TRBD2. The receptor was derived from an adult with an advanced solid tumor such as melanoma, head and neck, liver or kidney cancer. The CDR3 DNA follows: TGTGCCAGCAGCCTCTCGACTAGCGGGAGGTGGGAGACCCAGTACTTC. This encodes CASSLSTSGRWETQYF.